The 27 T cell receptor beta chains given below trace back to one sample, sequenced in a study of blood T cells in healthy people across ages. It was with a sample-barcoded 5' primer and a J-beta primer mix that a second PCR of about 6 to 12 cycles was run. TCRdb redid the calling of the 5' RACE reads with MiXCR, one entry per CDR3 protein. The repertoire holds hundreds of thousands of distinct CDR3 sequences, with around 52% as singletons. The sequenced sample consisted of blood. The receptors shown here come from a woman of 80 years or more in good health.

This clonotype was detected ten times or more. The CDR3 is CATGGAGEGTDTQYF. CDR3 nucleotide sequence: TGTGCCACTGGCGGCGCGGGAGAAGGCACAGATACGCAGTATTTT. This chain links TRBV24-1 with TRBJ2-3; 7 nucleotides match TRBD2. The germline gives CDR1 KGHDR, CDR2 SFDVKD. V was pared by 10 bases and J by 1 base, with 10 bases of the junction left unmatched. The CDR3 covers 15 residues.

V and J are TRBV5-1 and TRBJ1-2; 10 bases match TRBD1. The CDR3 has 13 residues. CDR1 and CDR2 from the germline V gene are SGHRS and YFSETQ. Losses at the gene ends were 4 bases for V and 7 bases for J; bases not matched to a gene: 4. The CDR3 spells CASSPGTGAGYTF. CDR3 bases: TGCGCCAGCAGCCCGGGGACAGGGGCTGGCTACACCTTC.

This chain links TRBV21-1 with TRBJ2-3; TRBD2, the D gene given by the table, was not confirmed from the DNA. TRBV21-1 is listed as a pseudogene. The CDR3 has 18 amino acids. The DNA of the CDR3 is TGTGCCAGCAGCAAAGGACCCCTAGCGGGACTTAGCACAGATACGCAGTATTTT. This gives the protein CASSKGPLAGLSTDTQYF.

The J gene is TRBJ1-1, the V gene TRBV9; D gene ambiguous. V lost 3 bases to trimming and J lost 6 bases, with 9 bases between them. The length of the CDR3 is 12 residues. CDR1 and CDR2 (germline): SGDLS, YYNGEE. The CDR3 reads CASSDSGAEAFF. CDR3 bases: TGTGCCAGCAGCGACTCCGGGGCTGAAGCTTTCTTT.

This chain joins TRBV20-1 and TRBJ2-1; D possibly corresponds to TRBD2 (6 bases). The CDR3 sequence is 15 residues long. From germline, CDR1 is DFQATT and CDR2 SNEGSKA (reference sequence). V shed 2 bases and J shed 5 bases, with 16 bases lying between them. The CDR3 bases are TGCAGTGCTAGACCCTCGCGCGGGACGGACAATGAGCAGTTCTTC. Residues: CSARPSRGTDNEQFF.

In regard to this clonotype: An end of the junction does not agree with germline; a read error may underlie this. The genes are TRBV6-5 and TRBJ1-2; D is possibly TRBD1 (5 bases). Germline V gene data show CDR1 as MNHEY and CDR2 as SVGAGI. The CDR3 extends over 14 amino acids. The CDR3 nucleotides read TGTGCCAGCAGTTACGGAGGCAGCTATCGGGGCTATACCTTC. This translates into CASSYGGSYRGYTF.

The chain recombines TRBV20-1 with TRBJ2-3; 8 bases map to TRBD2. Germline values: CDR1 DFQATT, CDR2 SNEGSKA (reference sequence). J was trimmed by 2 bases and V by 4 bases; bases with no gene match: 14. This CDR3 is built from 17 residues. The CDR3 region has the DNA TGCAGTGCTAACTCCGGCGGGGGGACCTCACTCACAGATACGCAGTATTTT. This sequence encodes CSANSGGGTSLTDTQYF.

CDR3 sequence (DNA): TGTGCCAGCAGTCCCGAAGGACTGCTAGATGGCTACACCTTC. It is translated as CASSPEGLLDGYTF. V usage is TRBV12-3 or TRBV12-4 and J usage is TRBJ1-2; no clear D gene. The CDR3 loop spans 14 amino acids. Trimming removed 5 bases at V and 6 bases at J, with 16 bases between.

DNA of the CDR3: TGCAGTGCTAGAGTGGCCCAGGACTCTTTCTTT. Translating gives CSARVAQDSFF. This chain joins TRBV20-1 and TRBJ1-1; D uncertain. This CDR3 contains 11 residues. Trimming shortened V by 1 base and J by 12 bases, and 12 bases separated the two germline ends. Per germline, CDR1 DFQATT and CDR2 SNEGSKA (reference sequence).

A note on this clonotype: A read error may be the cause here, since a much bigger clone is one base away. This sequence joins TRBV20-1 and TRBJ2-3, with D possibly TRBD2 on 6 matching bases. V was cut by 5 bases and J by 9 bases, with 21 bases left in between. CDR1 and CDR2 (germline): DFQATT, SNEGSKA (reference sequence). CDR3 length: 14 amino acids. CDR3 sequence: CSAAATRMRLTQYF. CDR3 coding DNA: TGCAGTGCTGCAGCGACTAGAATGAGGCTAACGCAGTATTTT.

This clonotype showed up just a few times. This chain links TRBV28 with TRBJ1-4; TRBD1 agrees at 8 bases. Germline V gene sequence: CDR1 MDHEN, CDR2 SYDVKM. V trimming: 5 bases; J trimming: 6 bases; junction bases outside the gene matches: 2. The CDR3 extends over 13 amino acids. The CDR3: CASSPGGDEKLFF. DNA for the CDR3: TGTGCCAGCAGTCCAGGGGGCGATGAAAAACTGTTTTTT.

The gene calls are TRBV20-1 and TRBJ2-5, with TRBD2 identical over 7 bases. The CDR3 has 15 residues. Germline-derived CDR1 and CDR2 are DFQATT and SNEGSKA (reference sequence). V dropped 5 bases and J dropped 11; count of bases not matched to a gene: 20. In nucleotides, the CDR3 is TGCAGTGCTGGTAAGCGGGGCTTCGGCCACAATGAGCAGTACTTC. Its protein is CSAGKRGFGHNEQYF.

In its sample, this clonotype was seen many times. The gene calls are TRBV25-1 and TRBJ2-4, with 9 bases fitting TRBD1. Germline CDR1 and CDR2: MGHDK and SYGVNS. This CDR3 spans 17 amino acids. V lost 0 bases and J lost 0; bases outside the gene matches: 3. The CDR3: CASSEYTGGLAKNIQYF. Written as DNA, the CDR3 is TGTGCCAGCAGTGAATATACAGGGGGCCTAGCCAAAAACATTCAGTACTTC.

The chain joins TRBV7-2 to TRBJ2-7; D uncertain. The CDR3 is 14 amino acids. V was pared by 5 bases and J by 7 bases, with 18 bases between. Germline loops: CDR1 SGHTA, CDR2 FQGNSA. The CDR3 nucleotides read TGTGCCAGCAGCGATCTTAGATGGGCTAATGAGCAGTACTTC. Translated: CASSDLRWANEQYF.

Many counts were recorded for this clonotype. The rearrangement uses TRBV10-3 and TRBJ2-1; D perhaps matches TRBD2 (5 bases). Trimming left V 3 bases short and J 9 bases short, with 18 bases between. The CDR3 extends over 15 amino acids. CDR1 ENHRY and CDR2 SYGVKD come from the germline V gene. CDR3 nucleotide sequence: TGTGCCATCAGTGACTCGGCCCGACGCCGGGGTGAGCAGTTCTTC. It specifies CAISDSARRRGEQFF.

The chain has TRBV20-1 and TRBJ2-3; possible D gene TRBD2, 5 bases. Trimming took off 2 bases at V and 0 bases at J, with 9 bases between the two ends. The V gene's germline CDR1 is DFQATT and CDR2 SNEGSKA (reference sequence). The length of the CDR3 is 14 residues. The CDR3 nucleotides read TGCAGTGCTAGAAGGCGGGCTAGCACAGATACGCAGTATTTT. Amino acid sequence: CSARRRASTDTQYF.

This clonotype has more than one count but fewer than ten. This chain joins TRBV2 and TRBJ2-7, with 11 bases matching TRBD1. Germline CDR1 SNHLY, CDR2 FYNNEI. This CDR3 contains 15 residues. After removal of 7 bases from V and 3 bases from J, the junction contained 8 bases not matched to a gene. The CDR3 DNA reads as TGTGCCAGCATTAAATGGACAGGGGGCAACTACGAGCAGTACTTC. This encodes CASIKWTGGNYEQYF.

The V gene is TRBV11-2, the J gene TRBJ2-4, with D possibly being TRBD2 (7 bases). The DNA end favors TRBJ2-5, so the J call may be wrong. Germline CDR1 is SGHAT and CDR2 is FQNNGV. The CDR3 is made up of 15 amino acids. DNA for the CDR3: TGTGCCAGCACCCCTACAAGGGGGGGTGTAGAGACCCAGTACTTC. This codes for CASTPTRGGVETQYF.

The chain uses TRBV7-9 and TRBJ2-5, with 10 positions matching TRBD1. The germline V gene encodes CDR1 SEHNR and CDR2 FQNEAQ (reference sequence). The CDR3 has 15 amino acids. V lost 4 bases and J lost 0; bases outside the gene matches: 2. The CDR3 nucleotides read TGTGCCAGCAGCTCCGGGACAGGGGACCAAGAGACCCAGTACTTC. Its translation: CASSSGTGDQETQYF.

The rearrangement joins TRBV14 to TRBJ2-1; 9 bases map to TRBD2. This CDR3 is 14 amino acids long. Germline V lookup: CDR1 SGHDN, CDR2 FVKESK. Losses at the gene ends were 5 bases for V and 8 bases for J; bases not matched to a gene: 7. This CDR3 is CASSSSGGFDEQFF. The CDR3 DNA is TGTGCCAGCAGCAGTAGCGGGGGTTTCGATGAGCAGTTCTTC.

Concerning this clonotype: This may stem from a read error, because a much larger clone lies one nucleotide away. The J gene is TRBJ2-4, the V gene TRBV5-1; the D gene is possibly TRBD1 (5 bases). There are 13 residues in the CDR3. V was pared by 5 bases and J by 13 bases, with 19 bases between. Germline CDR1 and CDR2: SGHRS and YFSETQ. This CDR3 reads CASSWSQGNEQYF. The CDR3 DNA reads TGCGCCAGCAGTTGGAGCCAGGGCAATGAGCAGTACTTC.

The table lists this clonotype with many counts. V and J are TRBV10-3 and TRBJ2-1; D unresolved. CDR1 and CDR2 (germline): ENHRY, SYGVKD. The V and J ends lost 3 bases and 7 bases respectively, with 7 bases between them. The CDR3 loop spans 12 amino acids. CDR3 nucleotides: TGTGCCATCAGTGAACTAAGGAATGAGCAGTTCTTC. It is translated as CAISELRNEQFF.

This clonotype was recorded at least ten times. This chain joins TRBV7-2 and TRBJ2-3, with 7 bases fitting TRBD1. The V and J ends lost 2 bases and 3 bases, in that order; junction bases with no gene match: 8. Per the germline V gene, CDR1 is SGHTA and CDR2 is FQGNSA. The CDR3 extends over 16 amino acids. CDR3 amino acids: CASSLNLGQSTDTQYF. DNA of the CDR3: TGTGCCAGCAGCTTAAATTTGGGACAGTCAACAGATACGCAGTATTTT.

With respect to this clonotype: This may arise from a read error, as a much more abundant clone is one base away. This chain links TRBV7-8 with TRBJ2-7; 9 positions agree with TRBD1. V dropped 8 bases and J dropped 7; count of bases not matched to a gene: 15. The V gene's germline CDR1 is SGHVS and CDR2 FQNEAQ. This CDR3 has 15 amino acids. Written as DNA, the CDR3 is TGTGCCAGCTATAAAACAGGGGGCGAAGTAGATGAGCAGTACTTC. It encodes CASYKTGGEVDEQYF.

In this sample, this clonotype turned up a few times. The CDR3 DNA reads as TGCGCCAGCAGTCCAACCGGGACAGGGGATTCACCCCTCCACTTT. Residues: CASSPTGTGDSPLHF. The chain links TRBV5-1 to TRBJ1-6, with 10 bases matching TRBD1. The CDR3 length is 15 residues. V lost 5 bases to trimming and J lost 8 bases; unmatched junction nucleotides: 7. Germline V gene lookup returns CDR1 SGHRS and CDR2 YFSETQ.

Note on this clonotype: A junction end diverges from the germline sequence, so it may reflect a read error. This chain uses TRBV5-1 with TRBJ1-2; TRBD1 matches 9 bases. The CDR3 covers 16 residues. Germline-derived CDR1 and CDR2 are SGHRS and YFSETQ. DNA of the CDR3: TGCGCCAGCAGCTCTTCTTCGGGACAGGGAAACTATGACTACACCTTC. Amino acids: CASSSSSGQGNYDYTF. Together with reference TRBV5-1 and TRBJ1-2, the CDR3 gives the full variable domain: KAGVTQTPRYLIKTRGQQVTLSCSPISGHRSVSWYQQTPGQGLQFLFEYFSETQRNKGNFPGRFSGRQFSNSRSEMNVSTLELGDSALYLCASSSSSGQGNYDYTFGSGTRLTVV.

This clonotype has a single count. The V gene is TRBV7-9, the J gene TRBJ2-1, with a tentative D call TRBD2 (6 bases). V lost 5 bases to trimming and J lost 3 bases, with 14 bases between them. In germline, CDR1 is SEHNR, CDR2 FQNEAQ (reference sequence). CDR3 length: 15 amino acids. CDR3 protein: CASSPRGTGYNEQFF. CDR3 bases: TGTGCCAGCAGCCCACGGGGGACCGGCTACAATGAGCAGTTCTTC.